This record looks at one T cell receptor beta chain sequence and its context. These data belong to a study of CD8+CD57+ T cells in acquired aplastic anemia. Study information: Quantities of DNA derived from sorted CD4+ and CD8+ cells averaged around 3 ug.

Patients picked for sequencing had shown CD8+CD57+ cell expansion detected by flow cytometry. All patients had severe acquired aplastic anemia. The template for TCR beta VDJ and CDR3 sequence profiling was genomic DNA. MiXCR, applied by TCRdb to the reads, yields one record per CDR3 protein. Of about 150,000 distinct CDR3 sequences detected, about 50% appear once; the ten largest clones hold over 9.5%. The sequencing input was sorted CD4+, CD8+, or CD8+CD57+ T cells (not recorded which) from PBMCs. This receptor was taken from a human donor with aplastic anemia.

CDR3 sequence: CASSLSGTLKLFF. CDR3 sequence (DNA): TGTGCCAGCAGTTTATCGGGGACTCTCAAACTGTTTTTT. V gene TRBV12-3 or TRBV12-4 combines with J gene TRBJ1-4; D perhaps matches TRBD1 (5 bases). The CDR3 is 13 residues long. V lost 2 bases to trimming and J lost 11 bases, with 12 bases between them.